This T cell receptor (beta chain) was retrieved from a study of shared clonotypes between healthy human individuals. Trimming removed 6 bases from V and 0 bases from J, with 8 bases in between. Germline lookup yields CDR1 SQVTM and CDR2 ANQGSEA. This CDR3 has 13 residues. Generated by immunoSEQ multiplex PCR, the TCRdb table keeps only in-frame clones and is missing some. The data show roughly 2,300,000 clones, around 92% seen once. Sequencing input: naive CD4+ T cells from PBMCs. Subset here: CD45RA+ positively selected. J is TRBJ1-4 and V is TRBV29-1; D not certain. This sequence was found in a man aged 18-30 years in good health. Some clones in this sample may be carry-over from other donors' samples. The CDR3 bases are TGCAGCGTAGGATTTGCAACTAATGAAAAACTGTTTTTT. Translation: CSVGFATNEKLFF.